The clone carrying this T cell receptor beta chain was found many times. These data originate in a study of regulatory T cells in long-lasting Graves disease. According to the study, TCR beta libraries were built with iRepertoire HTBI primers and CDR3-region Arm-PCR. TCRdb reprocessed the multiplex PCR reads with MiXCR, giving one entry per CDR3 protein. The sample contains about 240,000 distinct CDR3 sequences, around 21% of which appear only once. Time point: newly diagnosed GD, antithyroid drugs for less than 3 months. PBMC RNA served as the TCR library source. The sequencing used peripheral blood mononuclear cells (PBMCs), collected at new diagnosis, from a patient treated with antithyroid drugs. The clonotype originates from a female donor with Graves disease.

The CDR3 sequence: CASSPFSDSRGANVLTF. The CDR3 DNA is TGTGCCAGCAGCCCCTTTTCGGACAGTCGGGGGGCCAACGTCCTGACTTTC. The V gene is TRBV3-1, the J gene TRBJ2-6, with D tentatively TRBD1 (6 bases). The V and J ends lost 4 bases and 4 bases respectively, with 17 bases between them. The CDR3 runs to 17 residues. Germline values: CDR1 LGHDT, CDR2 YNNKEL (reference sequence). The full variable domain, with the rest looked up from reference TRBV3-1 and TRBJ2-6, is DTAVSQTPKYLVTQMGNDKSIKCEQNLGHDTMYWYKQDSKKFLKIMFSYNNKELIINETVPNRFSPKSPDKAHLNLHINSLELGDSAVYFCASSPFSDSRGANVLTFGAGSRLTVL.